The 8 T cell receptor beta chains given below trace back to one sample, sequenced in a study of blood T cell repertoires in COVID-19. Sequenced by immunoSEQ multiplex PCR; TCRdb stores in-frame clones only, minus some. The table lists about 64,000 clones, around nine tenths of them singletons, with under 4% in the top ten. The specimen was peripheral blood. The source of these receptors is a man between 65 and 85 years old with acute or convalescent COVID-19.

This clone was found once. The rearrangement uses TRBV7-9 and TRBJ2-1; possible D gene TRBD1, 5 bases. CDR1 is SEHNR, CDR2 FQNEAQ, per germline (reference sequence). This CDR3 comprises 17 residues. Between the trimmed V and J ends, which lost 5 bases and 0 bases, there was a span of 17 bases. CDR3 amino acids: CASSQGRTAYSYNEQFF. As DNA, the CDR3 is TGTGCCAGCAGCCAGGGTCGTACAGCTTACTCCTACAATGAGCAGTTCTTC.

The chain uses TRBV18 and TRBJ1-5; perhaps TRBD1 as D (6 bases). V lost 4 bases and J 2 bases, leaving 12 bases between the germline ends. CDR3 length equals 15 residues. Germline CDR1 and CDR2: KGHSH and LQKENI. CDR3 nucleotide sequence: TGTGCCAGCTCACTGACAGGTAAGGGCAATCAGCCCCAGCATTTT. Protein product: CASSLTGKGNQPQHF.

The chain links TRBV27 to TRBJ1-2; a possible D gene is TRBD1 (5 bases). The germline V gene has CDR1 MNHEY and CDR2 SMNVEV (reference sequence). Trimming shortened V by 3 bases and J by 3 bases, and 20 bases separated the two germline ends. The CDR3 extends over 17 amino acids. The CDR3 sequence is CASSFQGRPTDYYGYTF. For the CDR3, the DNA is TGTGCCAGCAGTTTCCAGGGTAGGCCGACAGATTACTATGGCTACACCTTC.

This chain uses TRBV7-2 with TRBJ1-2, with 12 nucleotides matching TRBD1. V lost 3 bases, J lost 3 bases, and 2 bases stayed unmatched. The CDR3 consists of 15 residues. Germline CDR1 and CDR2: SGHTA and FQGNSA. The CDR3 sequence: CASSFRDRGHYGYTF. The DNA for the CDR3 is TGTGCCAGCAGCTTTAGGGACAGGGGGCACTATGGCTACACCTTC.

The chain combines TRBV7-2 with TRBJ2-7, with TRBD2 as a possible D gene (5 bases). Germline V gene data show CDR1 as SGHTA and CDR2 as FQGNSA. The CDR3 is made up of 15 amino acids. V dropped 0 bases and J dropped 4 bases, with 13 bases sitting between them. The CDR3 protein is CASSLADSPWYEQYF. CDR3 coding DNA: TGTGCCAGCAGCTTAGCGGACTCCCCATGGTACGAGCAGTACTTC.

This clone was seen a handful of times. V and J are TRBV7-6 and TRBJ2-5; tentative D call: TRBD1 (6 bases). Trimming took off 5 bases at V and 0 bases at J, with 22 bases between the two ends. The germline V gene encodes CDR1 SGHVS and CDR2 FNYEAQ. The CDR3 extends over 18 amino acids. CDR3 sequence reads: CASSPLVRGTSDQETQYF. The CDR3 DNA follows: TGTGCCAGCAGCCCACTAGTCAGGGGCACCTCGGACCAAGAGACCCAGTACTTC.

As DNA, the CDR3 is TGTGCCACCAGTGGGGGACGCGGGACAGGGCGCCACGAGCAGTACTTC. The encoded protein is CATSGGRGTGRHEQYF. The chain recombines TRBV24-1 with TRBJ2-7; 9 nucleotides agree with TRBD1. Trimming removed 5 bases from V and 5 bases from J; junction bases left unmatched: 12. Germline V gene data show CDR1 as KGHDR and CDR2 as SFDVKD. This CDR3 comprises 16 residues.

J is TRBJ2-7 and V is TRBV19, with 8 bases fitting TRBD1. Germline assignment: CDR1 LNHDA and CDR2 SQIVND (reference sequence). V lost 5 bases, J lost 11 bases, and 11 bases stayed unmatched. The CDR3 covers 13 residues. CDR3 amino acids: CASSGQSTGGKYF. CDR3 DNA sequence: TGTGCCAGTAGTGGACAGTCCACAGGGGGGAAGTACTTC.